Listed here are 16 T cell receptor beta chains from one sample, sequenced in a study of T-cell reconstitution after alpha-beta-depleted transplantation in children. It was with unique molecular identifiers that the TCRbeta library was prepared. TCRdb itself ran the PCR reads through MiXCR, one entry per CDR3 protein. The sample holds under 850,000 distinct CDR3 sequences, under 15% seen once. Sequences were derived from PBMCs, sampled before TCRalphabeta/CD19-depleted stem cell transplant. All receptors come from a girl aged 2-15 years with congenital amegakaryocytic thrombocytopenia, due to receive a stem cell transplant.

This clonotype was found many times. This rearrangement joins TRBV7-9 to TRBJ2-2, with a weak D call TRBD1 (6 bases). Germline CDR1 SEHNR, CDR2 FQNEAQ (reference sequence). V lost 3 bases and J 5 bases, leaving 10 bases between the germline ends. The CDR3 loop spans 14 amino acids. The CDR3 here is CASSFNRDTGELFF. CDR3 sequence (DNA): TGTGCCAGCAGCTTTAACAGGGATACCGGGGAGCTGTTTTTT.

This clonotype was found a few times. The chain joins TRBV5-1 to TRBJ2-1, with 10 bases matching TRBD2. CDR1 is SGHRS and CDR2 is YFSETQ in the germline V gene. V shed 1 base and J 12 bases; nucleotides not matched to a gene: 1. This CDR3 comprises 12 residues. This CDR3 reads CASSLTSGVQFF. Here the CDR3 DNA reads TGCGCCAGCAGCTTGACTAGCGGGGTGCAGTTCTTC.

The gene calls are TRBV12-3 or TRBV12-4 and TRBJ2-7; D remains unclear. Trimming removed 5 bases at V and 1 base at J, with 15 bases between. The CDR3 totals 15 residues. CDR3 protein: CASSQAPVDSYEQYF. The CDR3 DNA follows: TGTGCCAGCAGTCAGGCCCCGGTAGATTCCTACGAGCAGTACTTC.

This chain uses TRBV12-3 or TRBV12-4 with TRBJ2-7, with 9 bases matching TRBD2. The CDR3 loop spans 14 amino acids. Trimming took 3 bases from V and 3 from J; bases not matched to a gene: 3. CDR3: CASSLRTSDYEQYF. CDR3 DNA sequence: TGTGCCAGCAGTTTGAGGACTAGCGACTACGAGCAGTACTTC.

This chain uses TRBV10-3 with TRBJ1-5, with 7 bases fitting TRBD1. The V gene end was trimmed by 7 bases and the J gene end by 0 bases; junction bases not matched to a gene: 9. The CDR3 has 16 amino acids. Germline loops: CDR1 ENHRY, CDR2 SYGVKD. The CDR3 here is CAITRDSKDSNQPQHF. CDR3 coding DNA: TGTGCCATCACCCGGGACAGCAAAGATAGCAATCAGCCCCAGCATTTT.

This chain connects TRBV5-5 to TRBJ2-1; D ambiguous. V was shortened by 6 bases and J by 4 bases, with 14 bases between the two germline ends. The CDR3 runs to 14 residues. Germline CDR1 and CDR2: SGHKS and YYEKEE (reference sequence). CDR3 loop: CASNSEPTYNEQFF. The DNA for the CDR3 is TGTGCCAGCAATTCCGAACCTACTTACAATGAGCAGTTCTTC.

The CDR3 coding sequence is TGTGCCAGCAGCTTAGGGGCAGGGACTAACAATGAGCAGTTCTTC. Its protein is CASSLGAGTNNEQFF. The chain carries TRBV7-2 and TRBJ2-1; 7 bases are shared with TRBD2. Per the germline V gene, CDR1 is SGHTA and CDR2 is FQGNSA. V lost 1 base to trimming and J lost 5 bases; unmatched junction nucleotides: 5. The CDR3 length is 15 residues.

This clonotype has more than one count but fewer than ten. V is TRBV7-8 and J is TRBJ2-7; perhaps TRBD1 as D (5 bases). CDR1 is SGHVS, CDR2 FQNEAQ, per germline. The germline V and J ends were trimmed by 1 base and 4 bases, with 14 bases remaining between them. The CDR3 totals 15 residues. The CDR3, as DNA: TGTGCCAGCAGCTTAGTATTCAGGGATGGGTACGAGCAGTACTTC. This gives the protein CASSLVFRDGYEQYF.

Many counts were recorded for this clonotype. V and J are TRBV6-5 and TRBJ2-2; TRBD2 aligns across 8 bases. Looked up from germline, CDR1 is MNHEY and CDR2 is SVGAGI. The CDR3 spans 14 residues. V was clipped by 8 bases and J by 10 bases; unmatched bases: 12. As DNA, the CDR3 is TGTGCCAGCCGGCACGTGGCGGGAGGAGTGGAGCTGTTTTTT. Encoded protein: CASRHVAGGVELFF.

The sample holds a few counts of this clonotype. In DNA form, the CDR3 reads TGCAGCGGGGTAGCGAACACCGGGGAGCTGTTTTTT. It codes for CSGVANTGELFF. This chain uses TRBV29-1 with TRBJ2-2; D remains ambiguous. V was pared by 7 bases and J by 0 bases, with 6 bases between. CDR1 SQVTM and CDR2 ANQGSEA come from the germline V gene. The CDR3 spans 12 residues.

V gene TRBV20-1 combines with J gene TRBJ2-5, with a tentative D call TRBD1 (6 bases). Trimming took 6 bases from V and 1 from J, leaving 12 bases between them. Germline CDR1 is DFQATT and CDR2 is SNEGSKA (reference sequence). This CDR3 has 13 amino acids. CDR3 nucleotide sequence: TGCAGTGCCAAGGACAGCCTCCAAGAGACCCAGTACTTC. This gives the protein CSAKDSLQETQYF.

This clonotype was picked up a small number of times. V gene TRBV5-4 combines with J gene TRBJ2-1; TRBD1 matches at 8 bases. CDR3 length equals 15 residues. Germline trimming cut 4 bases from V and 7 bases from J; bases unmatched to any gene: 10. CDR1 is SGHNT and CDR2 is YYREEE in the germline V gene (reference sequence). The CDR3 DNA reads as TGTGCCAGCAGCCTTAAGACAGGGGCCTGGAATGAGCAGTTCTTC. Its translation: CASSLKTGAWNEQFF. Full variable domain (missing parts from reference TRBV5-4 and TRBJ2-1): ETGVTQSPTHLIKTRGQQVTLRCSSQSGHNTVSWYQQALGQGPQFIFQYYREEENGRGNFPPRFSGLQFPNYSSELNVNALELDDSALYLCASSLKTGAWNEQFFGPGTRLTVL.

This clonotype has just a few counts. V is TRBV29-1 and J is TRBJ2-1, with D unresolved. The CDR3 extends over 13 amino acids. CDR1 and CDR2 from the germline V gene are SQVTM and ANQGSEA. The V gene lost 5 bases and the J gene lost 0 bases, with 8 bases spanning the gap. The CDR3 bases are TGCAGCGTTACTCCGCCCTCCTACAATGAGCAGTTCTTC. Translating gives CSVTPPSYNEQFF.

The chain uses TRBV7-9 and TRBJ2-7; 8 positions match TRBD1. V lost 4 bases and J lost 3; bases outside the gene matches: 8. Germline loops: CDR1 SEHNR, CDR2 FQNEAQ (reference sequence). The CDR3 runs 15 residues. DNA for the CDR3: TGTGCCAGCAGCTCCGAGGGACAGGTGATCTACGAGCAGTACTTC. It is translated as CASSSEGQVIYEQYF. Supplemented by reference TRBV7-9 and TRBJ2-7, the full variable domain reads DTGVSQNPRHKITKRGQNVTFRCDPISEHNRLYWYRQTLGQGPEFLTYFQNEAQLEKSRLLSDRFSAERPKGSFSTLEIQRTEQGDSAMYLCASSSEGQVIYEQYFGPGTRLTVT.

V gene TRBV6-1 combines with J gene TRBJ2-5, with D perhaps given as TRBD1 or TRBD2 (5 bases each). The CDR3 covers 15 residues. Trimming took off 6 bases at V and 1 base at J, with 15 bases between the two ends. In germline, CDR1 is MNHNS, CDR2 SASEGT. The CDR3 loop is CASRLDGATQETQYF. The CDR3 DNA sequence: TGTGCCAGCAGGCTGGACGGGGCGACCCAAGAGACCCAGTACTTC.

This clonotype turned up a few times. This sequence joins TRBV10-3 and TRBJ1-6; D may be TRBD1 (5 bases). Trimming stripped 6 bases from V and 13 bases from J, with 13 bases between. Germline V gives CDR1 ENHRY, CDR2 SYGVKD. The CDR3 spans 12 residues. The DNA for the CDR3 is TGTGCCATCAGGGCCGGTGGGGCTCCCCTCCACTTT. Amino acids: CAIRAGGAPLHF.